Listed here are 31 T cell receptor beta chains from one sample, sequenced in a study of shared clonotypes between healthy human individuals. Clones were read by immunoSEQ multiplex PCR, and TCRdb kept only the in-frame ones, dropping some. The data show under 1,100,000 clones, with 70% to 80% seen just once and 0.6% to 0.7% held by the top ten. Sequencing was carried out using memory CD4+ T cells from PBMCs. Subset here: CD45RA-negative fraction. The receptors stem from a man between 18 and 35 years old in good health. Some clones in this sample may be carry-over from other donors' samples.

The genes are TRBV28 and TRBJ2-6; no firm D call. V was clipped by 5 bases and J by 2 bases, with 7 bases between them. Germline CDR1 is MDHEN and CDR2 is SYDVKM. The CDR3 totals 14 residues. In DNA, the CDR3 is TGTGCCAGCAGTCTCCATACTGGGGCCAACGTCCTGACTTTC. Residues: CASSLHTGANVLTF. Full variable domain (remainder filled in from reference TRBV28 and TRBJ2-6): DVKVTQSSRYLVKRTGEKVFLECVQDMDHENMFWYRQDPGLGLRLIYFSYDVKMKEKGDIPEGYSVSREKKERFSLILESASTNQTSMYLCASSLHTGANVLTFGAGSRLTVL.

Here the CDR3 DNA reads TGTGCCAGCAGCTGGGGAGGGTTTGGCCACGACGGCTACACCTTC. Amino acid sequence: CASSWGGFGHDGYTF. The rearrangement links TRBV5-4 to TRBJ1-2; D is ambiguous. The germline V gene has CDR1 SGHNT and CDR2 YYREEE (reference sequence). The CDR3 consists of 15 residues. The V end lost 3 bases, the J end lost 8 bases, and 20 bases lay between the germline ends.

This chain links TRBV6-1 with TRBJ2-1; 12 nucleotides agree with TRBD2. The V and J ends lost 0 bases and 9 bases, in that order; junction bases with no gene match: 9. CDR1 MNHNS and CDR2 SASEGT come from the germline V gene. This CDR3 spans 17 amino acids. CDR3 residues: CASSEAGLAGQFAEQFF. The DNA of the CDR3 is TGTGCCAGCAGTGAAGCGGGACTAGCGGGCCAATTTGCTGAGCAGTTCTTC.

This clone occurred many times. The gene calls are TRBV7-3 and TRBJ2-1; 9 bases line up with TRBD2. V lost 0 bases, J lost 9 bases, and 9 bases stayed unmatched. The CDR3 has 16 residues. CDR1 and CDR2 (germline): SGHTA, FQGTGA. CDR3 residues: CASSLTGTSNAGEQFF. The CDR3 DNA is TGTGCCAGCAGCTTAACCGGGACTAGCAACGCCGGTGAGCAGTTCTTC.

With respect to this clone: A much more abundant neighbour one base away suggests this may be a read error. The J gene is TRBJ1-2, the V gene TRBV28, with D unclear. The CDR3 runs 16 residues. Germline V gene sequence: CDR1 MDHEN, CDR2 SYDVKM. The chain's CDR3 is CASVGRLVETPYGDTF. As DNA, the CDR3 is TGTGCCAGCGTTGGACGGTTAGTCGAAACTCCTTATGGCGACACCTTC.

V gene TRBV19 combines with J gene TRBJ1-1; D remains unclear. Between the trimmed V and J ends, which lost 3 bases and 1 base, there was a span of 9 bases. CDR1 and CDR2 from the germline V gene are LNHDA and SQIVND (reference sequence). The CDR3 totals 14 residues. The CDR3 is CASSISRENTEAFF. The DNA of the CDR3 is TGTGCCAGTAGTATCAGCAGAGAGAACACTGAAGCTTTCTTT.

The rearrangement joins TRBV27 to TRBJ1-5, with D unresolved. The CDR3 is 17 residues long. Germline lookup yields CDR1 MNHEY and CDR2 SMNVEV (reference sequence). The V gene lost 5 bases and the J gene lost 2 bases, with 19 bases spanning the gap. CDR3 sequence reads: CASSRLGLRTGNQPQHF. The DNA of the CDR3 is TGTGCCAGCAGTCGATTGGGCCTTAGGACGGGCAATCAGCCCCAGCATTTT.

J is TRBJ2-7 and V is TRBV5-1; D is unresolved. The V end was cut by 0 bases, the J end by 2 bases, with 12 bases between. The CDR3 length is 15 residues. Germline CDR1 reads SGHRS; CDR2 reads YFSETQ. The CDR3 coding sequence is TGCGCCAGCAGCTTGGCGGCAGGACGTCCCTACGAGCAGTACTTC. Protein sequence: CASSLAAGRPYEQYF.

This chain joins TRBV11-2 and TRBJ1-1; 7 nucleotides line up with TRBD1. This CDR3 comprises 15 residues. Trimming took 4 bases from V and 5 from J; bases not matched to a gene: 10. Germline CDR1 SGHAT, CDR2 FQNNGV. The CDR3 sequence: CASSSIRQGQTEAFF. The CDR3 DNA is TGTGCCAGCAGCTCGATCAGACAGGGCCAGACTGAAGCTTTCTTT.

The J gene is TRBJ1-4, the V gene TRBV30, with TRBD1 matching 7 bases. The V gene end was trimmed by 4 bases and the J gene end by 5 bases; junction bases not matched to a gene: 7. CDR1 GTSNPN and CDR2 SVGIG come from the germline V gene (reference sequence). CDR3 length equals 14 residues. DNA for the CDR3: TGTGCCTGGACCCGAGGGGGCTTCAATGAAAAACTGTTTTTT. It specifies CAWTRGGFNEKLFF. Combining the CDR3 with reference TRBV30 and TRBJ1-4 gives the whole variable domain SQTIHQWPATLVQPVGSPLSLECTVEGTSNPNLYWYRQAAGRGLQLLFYSVGIGQISSEVPQNLSASRPQDRQFILSSKKLLLSDSGFYLCAWTRGGFNEKLFFGSGTQLSVL.

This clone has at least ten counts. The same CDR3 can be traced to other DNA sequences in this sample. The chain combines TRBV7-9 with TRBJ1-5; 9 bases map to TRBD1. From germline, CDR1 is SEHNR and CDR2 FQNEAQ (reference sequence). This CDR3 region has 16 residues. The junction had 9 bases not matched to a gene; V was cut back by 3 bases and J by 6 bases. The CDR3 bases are TGTGCCAGCAGCTTGGGCGACAGGGGGTCAGGTCAGCCCCAGCATTTT. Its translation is CASSLGDRGSGQPQHF.

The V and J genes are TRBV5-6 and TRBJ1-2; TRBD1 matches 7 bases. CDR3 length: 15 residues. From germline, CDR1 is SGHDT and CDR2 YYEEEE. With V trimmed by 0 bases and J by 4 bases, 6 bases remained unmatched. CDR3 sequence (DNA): TGTGCCAGCAGCTTGGGACAGGGTTACGGCTATGGCTACACCTTC. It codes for CASSLGQGYGYGYTF.

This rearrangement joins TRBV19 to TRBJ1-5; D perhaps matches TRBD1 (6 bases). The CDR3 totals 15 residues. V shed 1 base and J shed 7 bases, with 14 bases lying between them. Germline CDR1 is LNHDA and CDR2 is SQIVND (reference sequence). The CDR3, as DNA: TGTGCCAGTAGTATAGCGGGGGCAGGGACACAGCCCCAGCATTTT. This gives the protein CASSIAGAGTQPQHF. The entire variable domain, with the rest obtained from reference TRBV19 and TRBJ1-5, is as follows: DGGITQSPKYLFRKEGQNVTLSCEQNLNHDAMYWYRQDPGQGLRLIYYSQIVNDFQKGDIAEGYSVSREKKESFPLTVTSAQKNPTAFYLCASSIAGAGTQPQHFGDGTRLSIL.

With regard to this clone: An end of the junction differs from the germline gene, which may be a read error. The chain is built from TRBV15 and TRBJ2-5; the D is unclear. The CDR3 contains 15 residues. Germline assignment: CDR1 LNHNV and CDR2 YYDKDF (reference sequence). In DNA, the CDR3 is TGTGCCACCAGCAGAGATCTGGCATCCCAAGCGACCCAGTACTTC. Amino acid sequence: CATSRDLASQATQYF.

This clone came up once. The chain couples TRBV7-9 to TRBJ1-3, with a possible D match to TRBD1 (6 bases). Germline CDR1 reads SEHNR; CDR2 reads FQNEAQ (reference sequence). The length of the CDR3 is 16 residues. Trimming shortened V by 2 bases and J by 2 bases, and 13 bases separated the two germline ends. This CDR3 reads CASSLKGGEPGNTIYF. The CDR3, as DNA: TGTGCCAGCAGCTTAAAAGGGGGAGAGCCTGGAAACACCATATATTTT.

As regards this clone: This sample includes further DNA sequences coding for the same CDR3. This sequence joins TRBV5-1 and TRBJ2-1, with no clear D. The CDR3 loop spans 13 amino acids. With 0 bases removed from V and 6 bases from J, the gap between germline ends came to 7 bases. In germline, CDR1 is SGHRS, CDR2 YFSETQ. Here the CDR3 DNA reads TGCGCCAGCAGCTTGGTAGTCGGCAATGAGCAGTTCTTC. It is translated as CASSLVVGNEQFF.

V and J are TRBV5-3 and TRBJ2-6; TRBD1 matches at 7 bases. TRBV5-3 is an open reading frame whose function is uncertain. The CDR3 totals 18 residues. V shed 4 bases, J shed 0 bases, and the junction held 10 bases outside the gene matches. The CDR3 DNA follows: TGTGCCAGAAGCCCTAGGACAGGACCCAACTCTGGGGCCAACGTCCTGACTTTC. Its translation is CARSPRTGPNSGANVLTF.

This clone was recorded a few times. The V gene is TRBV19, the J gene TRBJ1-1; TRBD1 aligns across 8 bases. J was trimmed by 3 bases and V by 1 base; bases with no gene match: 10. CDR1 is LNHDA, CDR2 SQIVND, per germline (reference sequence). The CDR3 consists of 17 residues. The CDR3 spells CASSIGVSGGAYTEAFF. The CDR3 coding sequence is TGTGCCAGTAGTATAGGGGTCTCAGGGGGCGCTTACACTGAAGCTTTCTTT. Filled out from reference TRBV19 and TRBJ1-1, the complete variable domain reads DGGITQSPKYLFRKEGQNVTLSCEQNLNHDAMYWYRQDPGQGLRLIYYSQIVNDFQKGDIAEGYSVSREKKESFPLTVTSAQKNPTAFYLCASSIGVSGGAYTEAFFGQGTRLTVV.

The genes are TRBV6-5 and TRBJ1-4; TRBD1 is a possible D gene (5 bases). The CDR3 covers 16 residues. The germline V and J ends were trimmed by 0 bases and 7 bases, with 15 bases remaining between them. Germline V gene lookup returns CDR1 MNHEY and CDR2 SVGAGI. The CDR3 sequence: CASSYSFPGVSEKLFF. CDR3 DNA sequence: TGTGCCAGCAGTTACTCGTTCCCGGGGGTTAGTGAAAAACTGTTTTTT.

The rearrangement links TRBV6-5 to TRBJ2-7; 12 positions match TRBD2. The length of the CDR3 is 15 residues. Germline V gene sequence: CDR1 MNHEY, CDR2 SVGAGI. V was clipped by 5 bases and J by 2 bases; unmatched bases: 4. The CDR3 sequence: CASSLASGGAYEQYF. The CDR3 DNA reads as TGTGCCAGCAGTCTCGCTAGCGGGGGGGCCTACGAGCAGTACTTC.

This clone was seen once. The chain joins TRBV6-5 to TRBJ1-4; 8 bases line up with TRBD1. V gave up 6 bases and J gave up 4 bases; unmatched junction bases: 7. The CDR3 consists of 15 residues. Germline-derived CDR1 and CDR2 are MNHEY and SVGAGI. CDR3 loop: CASRSQGAGNEKLFF. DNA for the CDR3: TGTGCCAGCAGGTCTCAGGGGGCGGGTAATGAAAAACTGTTTTTT.

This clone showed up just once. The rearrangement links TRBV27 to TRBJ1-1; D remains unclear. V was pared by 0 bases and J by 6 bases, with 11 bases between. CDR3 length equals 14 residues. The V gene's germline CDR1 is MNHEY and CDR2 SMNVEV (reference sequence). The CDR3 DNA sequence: TGTGCCAGCAGTTTATCGTGGAGGTCCCCTGAAGCTTTCTTT. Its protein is CASSLSWRSPEAFF.

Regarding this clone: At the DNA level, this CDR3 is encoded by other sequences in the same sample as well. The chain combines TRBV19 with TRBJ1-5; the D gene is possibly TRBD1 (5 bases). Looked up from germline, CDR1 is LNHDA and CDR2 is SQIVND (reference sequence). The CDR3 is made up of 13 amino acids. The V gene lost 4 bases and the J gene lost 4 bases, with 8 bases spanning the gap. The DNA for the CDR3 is TGTGCCAGTAGTACAGGGTTTAATCAGCCCCAGCATTTT. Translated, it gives CASSTGFNQPQHF. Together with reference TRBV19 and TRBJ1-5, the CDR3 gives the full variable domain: DGGITQSPKYLFRKEGQNVTLSCEQNLNHDAMYWYRQDPGQGLRLIYYSQIVNDFQKGDIAEGYSVSREKKESFPLTVTSAQKNPTAFYLCASSTGFNQPQHFGDGTRLSIL.

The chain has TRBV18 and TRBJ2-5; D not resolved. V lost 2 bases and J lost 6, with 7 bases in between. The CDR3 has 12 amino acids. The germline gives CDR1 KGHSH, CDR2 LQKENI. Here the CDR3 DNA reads TGTGCCAGCTCACCAGAAGGGCAGACCCAGTACTTC. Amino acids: CASSPEGQTQYF.

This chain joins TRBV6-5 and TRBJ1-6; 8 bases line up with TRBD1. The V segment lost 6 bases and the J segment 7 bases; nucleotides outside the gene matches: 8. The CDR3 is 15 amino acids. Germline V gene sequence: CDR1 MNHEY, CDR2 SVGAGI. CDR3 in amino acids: CASRRTGIENSPLHF. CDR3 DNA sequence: TGTGCCAGCAGACGGACAGGGATAGAGAATTCACCCCTCCACTTT.

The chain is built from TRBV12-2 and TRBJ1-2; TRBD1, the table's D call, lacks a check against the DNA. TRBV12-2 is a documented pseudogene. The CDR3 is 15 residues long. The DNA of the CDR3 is TGTGCAAGTCGCCGGGGAAGGGGGCGAGGCTATGGCTACACCTTC. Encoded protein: CASRRGRGRGYGYTF.

The CDR3 nucleotides are TGCGCCAGCAGCTTGGTGACGGGAACTACTAACTATGGCTACACCTTC. This sequence encodes CASSLVTGTTNYGYTF. The rearrangement uses TRBV5-1 and TRBJ1-2, with unresolved D. Trimming cost V 0 bases and J 0 bases, with 12 bases left between them. The CDR3 is 16 residues long. Germline loops: CDR1 SGHRS, CDR2 YFSETQ.

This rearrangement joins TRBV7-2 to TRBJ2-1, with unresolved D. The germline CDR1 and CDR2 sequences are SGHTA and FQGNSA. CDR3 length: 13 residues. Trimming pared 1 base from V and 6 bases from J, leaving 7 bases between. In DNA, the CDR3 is TGTGCCAGCAGCTTAGAGTTACTCAATGAGCAGTTCTTC. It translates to CASSLELLNEQFF.

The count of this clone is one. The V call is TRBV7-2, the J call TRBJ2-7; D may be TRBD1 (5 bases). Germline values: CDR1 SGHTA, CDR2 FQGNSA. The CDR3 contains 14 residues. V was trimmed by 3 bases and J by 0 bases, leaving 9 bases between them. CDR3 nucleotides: TGTGCCAGCAGCTTTACAGGATACTCCTACGAGCAGTACTTC. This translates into CASSFTGYSYEQYF.

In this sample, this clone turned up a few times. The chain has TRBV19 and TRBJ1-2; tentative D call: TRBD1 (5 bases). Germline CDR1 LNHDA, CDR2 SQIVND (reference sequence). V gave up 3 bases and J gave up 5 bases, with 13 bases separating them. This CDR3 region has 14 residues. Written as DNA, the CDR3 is TGTGCCAGTAGTATCGGGGGGTCCGGGTATGGCTACACCTTC. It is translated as CASSIGGSGYGYTF.

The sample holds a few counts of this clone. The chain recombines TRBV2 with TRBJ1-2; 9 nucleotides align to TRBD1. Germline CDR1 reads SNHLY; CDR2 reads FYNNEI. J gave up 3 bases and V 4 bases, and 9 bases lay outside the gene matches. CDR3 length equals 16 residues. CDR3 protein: CASSGVPGQGDYGYTF. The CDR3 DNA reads TGTGCCAGCAGTGGAGTCCCGGGACAGGGAGACTATGGCTACACCTTC.